This T cell receptor (beta chain) originates from a study of blood T cell repertoires in COVID-19. About the study: Both acute and convalescent COVID-19 samples were obtained from the United States, Italy and Spain. PBMCs, B-cell-depleted T cells, or T cells were the source of the cDNA or gDNA that made up the material.

The repertoire was sequenced with immunoSEQ multiplex PCR; TCRdb's copy has only in-frame clones and lacks some. The sample has under 200,000 clones, around three quarters seen once; the top ten hold around 7%. Trimming removed 7 bases from V and 3 bases from J; junction bases left unmatched: 4. CDR1 is GTSNPN and CDR2 is SVGIG in the germline V gene (reference sequence). The CDR3 consists of 13 residues. This TCR derives from an older man with active or convalescent COVID-19. The chain recombines TRBV30 with TRBJ2-1; 9 bases are shared with TRBD2. Sequencing was carried out using peripheral blood. The CDR3 region is CASTSGYYNEQFF. DNA for the CDR3: TGTGCCTCGACTAGCGGTTACTACAATGAGCAGTTCTTC.